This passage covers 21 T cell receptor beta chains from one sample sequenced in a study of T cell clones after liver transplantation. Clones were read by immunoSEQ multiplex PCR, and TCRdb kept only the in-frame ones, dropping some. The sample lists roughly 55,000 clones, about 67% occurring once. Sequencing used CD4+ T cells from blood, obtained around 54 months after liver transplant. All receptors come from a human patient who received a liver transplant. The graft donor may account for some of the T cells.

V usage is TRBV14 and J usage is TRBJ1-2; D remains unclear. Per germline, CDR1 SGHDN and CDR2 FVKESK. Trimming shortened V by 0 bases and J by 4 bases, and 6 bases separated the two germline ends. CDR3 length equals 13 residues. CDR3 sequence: CASSQELIYGYTF. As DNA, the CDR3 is TGTGCCAGCAGCCAAGAACTGATCTATGGCTACACCTTC.

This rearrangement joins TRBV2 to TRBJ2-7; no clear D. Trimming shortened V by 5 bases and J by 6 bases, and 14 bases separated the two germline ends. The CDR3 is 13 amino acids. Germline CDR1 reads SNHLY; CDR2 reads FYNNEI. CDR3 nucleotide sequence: TGTGCCAGCAGTCTACAGAAAGGCGGCGAGCAGTACTTC. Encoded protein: CASSLQKGGEQYF.

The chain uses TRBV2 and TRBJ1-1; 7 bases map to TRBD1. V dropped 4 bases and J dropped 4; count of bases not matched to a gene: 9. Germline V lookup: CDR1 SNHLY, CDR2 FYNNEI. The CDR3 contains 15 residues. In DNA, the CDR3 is TGTGCCAGCAGTGCTTTAGACAGGGATGGCACTGAAGCTTTCTTT. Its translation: CASSALDRDGTEAFF.

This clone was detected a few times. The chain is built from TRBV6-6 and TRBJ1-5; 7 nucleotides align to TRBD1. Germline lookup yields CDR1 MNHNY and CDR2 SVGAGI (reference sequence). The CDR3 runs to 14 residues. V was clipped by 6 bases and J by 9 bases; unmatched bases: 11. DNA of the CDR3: TGTGCCAGCAGGGTAGACAGGGCGAATGGGCCCCAGCATTTT. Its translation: CASRVDRANGPQHF.

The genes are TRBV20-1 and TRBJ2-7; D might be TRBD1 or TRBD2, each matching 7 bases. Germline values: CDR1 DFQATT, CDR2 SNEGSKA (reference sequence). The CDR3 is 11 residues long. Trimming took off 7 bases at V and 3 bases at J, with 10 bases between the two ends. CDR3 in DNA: TGCAGTGGCAGGGGGGGCTACGAGCAGTACTTC. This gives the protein CSGRGGYEQYF.

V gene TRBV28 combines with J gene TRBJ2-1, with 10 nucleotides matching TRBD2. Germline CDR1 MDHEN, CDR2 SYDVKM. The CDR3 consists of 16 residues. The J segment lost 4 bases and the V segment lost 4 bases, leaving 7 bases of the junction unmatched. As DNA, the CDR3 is TGTGCCAGCAGTTCGCTTAGCGGGGGGCTATACAATGAGCAGTTCTTC. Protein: CASSSLSGGLYNEQFF.

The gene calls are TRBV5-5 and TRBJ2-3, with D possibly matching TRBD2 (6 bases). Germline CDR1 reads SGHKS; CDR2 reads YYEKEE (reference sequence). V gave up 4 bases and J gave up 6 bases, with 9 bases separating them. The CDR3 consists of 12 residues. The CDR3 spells CASSPGVDTQYF. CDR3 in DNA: TGTGCCAGCAGCCCGGGGGTTGATACGCAGTATTTT.

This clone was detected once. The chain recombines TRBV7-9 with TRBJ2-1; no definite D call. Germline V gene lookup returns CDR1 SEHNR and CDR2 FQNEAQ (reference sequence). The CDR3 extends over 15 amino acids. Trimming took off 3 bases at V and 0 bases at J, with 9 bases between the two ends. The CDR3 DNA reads TGTGCCAGCAGCTTGCGGATTTCCTCCTACAATGAGCAGTTCTTC. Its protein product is CASSLRISSYNEQFF.

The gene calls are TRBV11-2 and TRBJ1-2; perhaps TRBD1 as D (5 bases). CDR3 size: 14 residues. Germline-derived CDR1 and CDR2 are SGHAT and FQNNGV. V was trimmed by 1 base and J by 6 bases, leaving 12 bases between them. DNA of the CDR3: TGTGCCAGCAGCTTAGGGGACGGGGGACATGGCTACACCTTC. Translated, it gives CASSLGDGGHGYTF.

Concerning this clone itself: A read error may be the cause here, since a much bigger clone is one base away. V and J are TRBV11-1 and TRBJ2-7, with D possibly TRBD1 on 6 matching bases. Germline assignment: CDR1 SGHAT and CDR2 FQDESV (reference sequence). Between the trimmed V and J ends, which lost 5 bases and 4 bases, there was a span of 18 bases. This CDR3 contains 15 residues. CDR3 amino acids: CASSSPGAGEYEQYF. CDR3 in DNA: TGTGCCAGCAGCAGCCCTGGGGCAGGGGAATACGAGCAGTACTTC. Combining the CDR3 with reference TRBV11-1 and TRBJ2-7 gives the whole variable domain EAEVAQSPRYKITEKSQAVAFWCDPISGHATLYWYRQILGQGPELLVQFQDESVVDDSQLPKDRFSAERLKGVDSTLKIQPAELGDSAMYLCASSSPGAGEYEQYFGPGTRLTVT.

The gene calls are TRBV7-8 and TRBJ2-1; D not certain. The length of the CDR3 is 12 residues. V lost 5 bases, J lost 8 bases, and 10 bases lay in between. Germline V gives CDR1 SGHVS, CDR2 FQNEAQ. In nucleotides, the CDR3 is TGTGCCAGCAGCCCCTCCCAGGATGAGCAGTTCTTC. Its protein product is CASSPSQDEQFF.

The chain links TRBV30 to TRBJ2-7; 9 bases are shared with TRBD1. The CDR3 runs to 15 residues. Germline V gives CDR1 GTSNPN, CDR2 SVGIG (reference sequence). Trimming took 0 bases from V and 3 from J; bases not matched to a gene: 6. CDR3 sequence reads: CAWSVGGTGFYEQYF. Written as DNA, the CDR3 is TGTGCCTGGAGTGTAGGCGGGACAGGGTTCTACGAGCAGTACTTC.

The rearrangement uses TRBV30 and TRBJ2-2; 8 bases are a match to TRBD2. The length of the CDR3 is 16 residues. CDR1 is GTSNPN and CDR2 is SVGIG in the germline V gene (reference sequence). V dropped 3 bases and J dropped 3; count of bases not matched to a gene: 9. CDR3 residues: CAWSLGRGAYTGELFF. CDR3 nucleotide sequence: TGTGCCTGGAGCCTAGGGCGGGGGGCTTACACCGGGGAGCTGTTTTTT.

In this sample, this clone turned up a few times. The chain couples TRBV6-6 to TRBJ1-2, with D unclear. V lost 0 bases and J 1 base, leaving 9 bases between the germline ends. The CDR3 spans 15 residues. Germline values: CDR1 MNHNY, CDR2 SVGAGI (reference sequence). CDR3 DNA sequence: TGTGCCAGCAGTTACTCGAATATGGATAACTATGGCTACACCTTC. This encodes CASSYSNMDNYGYTF.

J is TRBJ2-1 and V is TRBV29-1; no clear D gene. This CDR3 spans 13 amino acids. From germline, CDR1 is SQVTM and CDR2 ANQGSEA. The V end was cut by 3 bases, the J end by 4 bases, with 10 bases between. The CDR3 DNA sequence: TGCAGCGTTGAGACGGCAGCTTACAATGAGCAGTTCTTC. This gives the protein CSVETAAYNEQFF.

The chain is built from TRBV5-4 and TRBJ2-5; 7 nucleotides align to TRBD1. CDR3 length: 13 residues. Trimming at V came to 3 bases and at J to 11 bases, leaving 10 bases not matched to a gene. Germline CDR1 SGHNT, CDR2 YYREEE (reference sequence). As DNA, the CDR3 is TGTGCCAGCAGCTCCGTACAGGGGCGAGAGCAGTACTTC. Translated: CASSSVQGREQYF.

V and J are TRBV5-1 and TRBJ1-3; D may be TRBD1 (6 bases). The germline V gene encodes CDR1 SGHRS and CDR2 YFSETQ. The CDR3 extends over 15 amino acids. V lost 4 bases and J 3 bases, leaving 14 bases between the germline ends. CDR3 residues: CASSPTGGLGNTIYF. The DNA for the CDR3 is TGCGCCAGCAGCCCGACAGGAGGACTTGGAAACACCATATATTTT.

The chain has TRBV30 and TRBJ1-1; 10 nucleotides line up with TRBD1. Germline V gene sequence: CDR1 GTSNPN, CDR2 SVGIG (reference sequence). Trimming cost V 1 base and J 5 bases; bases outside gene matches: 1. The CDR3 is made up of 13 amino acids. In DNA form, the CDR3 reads TGTGCCTGGAGTGGGGACAGGGGAACTGAAGCTTTCTTT. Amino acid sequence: CAWSGDRGTEAFF.

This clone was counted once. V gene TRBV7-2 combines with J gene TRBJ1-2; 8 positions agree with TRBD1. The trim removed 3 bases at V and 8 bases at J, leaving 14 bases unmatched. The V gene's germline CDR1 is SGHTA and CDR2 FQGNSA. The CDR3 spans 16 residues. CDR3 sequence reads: CASSFMDRVNLGGYTF. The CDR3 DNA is TGTGCCAGCAGCTTCATGGACAGGGTAAATTTGGGCGGCTACACCTTC.

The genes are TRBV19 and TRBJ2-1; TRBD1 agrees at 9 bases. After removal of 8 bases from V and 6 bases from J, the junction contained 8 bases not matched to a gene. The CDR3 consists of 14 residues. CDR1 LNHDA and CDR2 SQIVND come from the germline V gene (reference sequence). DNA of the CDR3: TGTGCCAGTCGCCGGGACAGGGACTTCAATGAGCAGTTCTTC. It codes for CASRRDRDFNEQFF.

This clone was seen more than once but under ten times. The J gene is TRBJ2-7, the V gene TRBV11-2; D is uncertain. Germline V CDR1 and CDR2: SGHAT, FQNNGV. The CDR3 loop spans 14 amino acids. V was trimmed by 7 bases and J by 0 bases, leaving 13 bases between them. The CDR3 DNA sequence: TGTGCCAGCACCCCCGTGGGTAGCTCCTACGAGCAGTACTTC. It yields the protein CASTPVGSSYEQYF. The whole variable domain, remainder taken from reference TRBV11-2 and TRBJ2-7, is EAGVAQSPRYKIIEKRQSVAFWCNPISGHATLYWYQQILGQGPKLLIQFQNNGVVDDSQLPKDRFSAERLKGVDSTLKIQPAKLEDSAVYLCASTPVGSSYEQYFGPGTRLTVT.